This entry lists 8 T cell receptor beta chains sequenced from one sample in a study of shared clonotypes between healthy human individuals. This table comes from immunoSEQ multiplex PCR, and its TCRdb copy is limited to in-frame clones, with some not included. Of approximately 2.5 million clones listed, around 90% are singletons. Input material: naive CD4+ T cells sorted from blood. Sample subset: CD45RA+ positively selected. These receptor sequences come from a man aged 18 to 29 in good health.

CDR3 nucleotides: TGCAGCACCAGGACTGTCGCTAGCACAGATACGCAGTATTTT. Translating gives CSTRTVASTDTQYF. The rearrangement joins TRBV29-1 to TRBJ2-3, with D maybe TRBD2 (5 bases). The CDR3 loop spans 14 amino acids. From germline, CDR1 is SQVTM and CDR2 ANQGSEA. Trimming took 8 bases from V and 0 from J, leaving 15 bases between them.

The rearrangement uses TRBV25-1 and TRBJ1-3; 9 bases agree with TRBD1. This CDR3 is 16 amino acids long. V shed 5 bases, J shed 0 bases, and the junction held 5 bases outside the gene matches. Germline-derived CDR1 and CDR2 are MGHDK and SYGVNS. CDR3 amino acids: CASSPSQGASGNTIYF. The CDR3 DNA follows: TGTGCCAGCAGTCCGTCACAGGGGGCCTCTGGAAACACCATATATTTT. Supplemented by reference TRBV25-1 and TRBJ1-3, the full variable domain reads EADIYQTPRYLVIGTGKKITLECSQTMGHDKMYWYQQDPGMELHLIHYSYGVNSTEKGDLSSESTVSRIRTEHFPLTLESARPSHTSQYLCASSPSQGASGNTIYFGEGSWLTVV.

In nucleotides, the CDR3 is TGTGCCAGCAGCTGGGGACTAGCGGGATTGGGGAGTGAGCAGTTCTTC. Its translation: CASSWGLAGLGSEQFF. The chain combines TRBV7-2 with TRBJ2-1; TRBD2 matches 13 bases. The V and J ends lost 4 bases and 9 bases, in that order; junction bases with no gene match: 9. This CDR3 is 16 amino acids long. The germline V gene encodes CDR1 SGHTA and CDR2 FQGNSA. The whole variable domain, filled in from reference TRBV7-2 and TRBJ2-1, reads GAGVSQSPSNKVTEKGKDVELRCDPISGHTALYWYRQSLGQGLEFLIYFQGNSAPDKSGLPSDRFSAERTGGSVSTLTIQRTQQEDSAVYLCASSWGLAGLGSEQFFGPGTRLTVL.

The genes are TRBV2 and TRBJ2-3; the D is unclear. The CDR3 sequence is 15 residues long. V gave up 3 bases and J gave up 2 bases, with 12 bases separating them. Germline V gene data show CDR1 as SNHLY and CDR2 as FYNNEI. The CDR3 loop is CASSESQNPTDTQYF. CDR3 sequence (DNA): TGTGCCAGCAGTGAGTCACAGAACCCCACAGATACGCAGTATTTT.

The chain combines TRBV9 with TRBJ2-1, with 7 bases aligning to TRBD2. Per the germline V gene, CDR1 is SGDLS and CDR2 is YYNGEE. The V segment lost 0 bases and the J segment 2 bases; nucleotides outside the gene matches: 2. This CDR3 has 15 residues. This CDR3 is CASSVDAGAYNEQFF. DNA of the CDR3: TGTGCCAGCAGCGTAGACGCGGGGGCCTACAATGAGCAGTTCTTC.

V usage is TRBV4-2 and J usage is TRBJ2-7; D might be TRBD1 (6 bases). The ends were cut back, 1 base at V and 6 bases at J, with 13 bases in the middle. This CDR3 comprises 14 residues. Germline V gene sequence: CDR1 LGHNA, CDR2 YNFKEQ. CDR3 coding DNA: TGTGCCAGCAGCCAAGGGACGGAAGGGGGCGAGCAGTACTTC. Its translation: CASSQGTEGGEQYF.

The chain has TRBV4-1 and TRBJ1-4, with D perhaps TRBD1 (6 bases). Trimming cost V 3 bases and J 7 bases, with 15 bases left between them. Germline V gene sequence: CDR1 MGHRA, CDR2 YSYEKL. This CDR3 contains 15 residues. The CDR3 nucleotides are TGCGCCAGCAGCCAGGAACAGGGATTCGTTGAAAAACTGTTTTTT. As protein: CASSQEQGFVEKLFF.

The chain employs TRBV10-2 and TRBJ1-5, with D unclear. CDR1 is WSHSY, CDR2 SAAADI, per germline. V dropped 0 bases and J dropped 5 bases, with 8 bases sitting between them. The CDR3 is 14 amino acids. The CDR3, as DNA: TGCGCCAGCAGTGAGTCGAGCCAGGATCAGCCCCAGCATTTT. This sequence encodes CASSESSQDQPQHF.